The 7 T cell receptor beta chains below come from one sample, sequenced in a study of blood T cell repertoires in COVID-19. Libraries were prepared by immunoSEQ multiplex PCR; TCRdb keeps only in-frame clonotypes and omits some of them. Seen here are about 380,000 clones, more than 75% observed once, and the top ten hold more than 0.95%. Input material: peripheral blood. The receptors come from a human donor with acute or convalescent COVID-19. The donor label of this sample is uncertain.

This clone was seen just once. The chain couples TRBV4-1 to TRBJ2-3, with unresolved D. Trimming cost V 1 base and J 4 bases, with 9 bases left between them. This CDR3 comprises 14 residues. CDR1 is MGHRA, CDR2 YSYEKL, per germline. CDR3 sequence (DNA): TGCGCCAGCAGCCAAGTTGGGCAGCCAGATACGCAGTATTTT. This sequence encodes CASSQVGQPDTQYF.

Concerning this clone itself: Other DNA sequences in this specimen translate into the identical CDR3. The gene calls are TRBV11-2 and TRBJ1-6, with 9 bases aligning to TRBD1. J gave up 6 bases and V 3 bases, and 6 bases lay outside the gene matches. Germline CDR1 and CDR2: SGHAT and FQNNGV. The CDR3 has 16 amino acids. CDR3 bases: TGTGCCAGCAGCTTGCACAGGGGGCGGAGTAATTCACCCCTCCACTTT. Translation gives CASSLHRGRSNSPLHF.

The genes are TRBV18 and TRBJ2-7; a possible D gene is TRBD2 (6 bases). The V gene's germline CDR1 is KGHSH and CDR2 LQKENI. This CDR3 region has 14 residues. The V and J ends lost 3 bases and 4 bases respectively, with 13 bases between them. The CDR3 loop is CASSPNTGLYEQYF. DNA for the CDR3: TGTGCCAGCTCACCTAACACGGGACTTTACGAGCAGTACTTC. Using reference TRBV18 and TRBJ2-7 for the parts outside the CDR3, the full variable domain is NAGVMQNPRHLVRRRGQEARLRCSPMKGHSHVYWYRQLPEEGLKFMVYLQKENIIDESGMPKERFSAEFPKEGPSILRIQQVVRGDSAAYFCASSPNTGLYEQYFGPGTRLTVT.

The chain carries TRBV29-1 and TRBJ2-5, with TRBD2 matching 12 bases. The CDR3 totals 13 residues. With 5 bases clipped from V and 7 bases from J, the junction kept 5 bases outside the gene matches. The germline V gene encodes CDR1 SQVTM and CDR2 ANQGSEA. The CDR3: CSVRLAGVGTQYF. The CDR3 region has the DNA TGCAGCGTTCGACTAGCGGGAGTAGGGACCCAGTACTTC.

The chain joins TRBV7-7 to TRBJ2-3, with unresolved D. This CDR3 comprises 15 residues. Per the germline V gene, CDR1 is SSHAT and CDR2 is FNYEAQ (reference sequence). V lost 2 bases and J 1 base, leaving 10 bases between the germline ends. Written as DNA, the CDR3 is TGTGCCAGCAGCTTAAGCTCATCACGCACAGATACGCAGTATTTT. It translates to CASSLSSSRTDTQYF.

The chain combines TRBV19 with TRBJ1-5; D remains ambiguous. Germline values: CDR1 LNHDA, CDR2 SQIVND (reference sequence). The CDR3 totals 14 residues. Trimming took off 5 bases at V and 3 bases at J, with 11 bases between the two ends. The CDR3 is CASSRSRINQPQHF. For the CDR3, the DNA is TGTGCCAGTAGTCGATCCAGGATCAATCAGCCCCAGCATTTT.

The chain recombines TRBV4-1 with TRBJ1-4; D is perhaps TRBD1 (5 bases). CDR1 is MGHRA, CDR2 YSYEKL, per germline. This CDR3 has 15 residues. V was shortened by 6 bases and J by 7 bases, with 18 bases between the two germline ends. The CDR3 DNA follows: TGCGCCAGCAGACAACCTGGGACCGGGGGTGAAAAACTGTTTTTT. As protein: CASRQPGTGGEKLFF.